The clone carrying this T cell receptor (beta chain) was counted between two and nine times. Its specificity is not known. These data originate in a study of human T cells and chemical hapten exposure. Overall study results and limits: Relative to control repertoires, expanded TCRs gave rise to significantly more large CDR3 similarity clusters.

V was trimmed by 6 bases and J by 1 base, leaving 12 bases between them. CDR3 size: 13 residues. The V gene's germline CDR1 is SQVTM and CDR2 ANQGSEA. Time point specified: pre-sensitization, week 0. Regarding treatment: therapeutic diphenylcyclopropenone sensitization with weekly scalp DPC. Prior to each patch test being applied, blood was drawn. Original processing methods: With a range of roughly 20,000 to 690,600, the median per sample was 95,638 TCRs. TCRdb re-derived calls from the RACE reads in MiXCR, one entry per CDR3 protein. These V and J calls rely on TCRdb rather than the paper's analysis. The sample holds a few hundred thousand distinct CDR3 sequences, roughly 7.4% seen once.

The TCR was taken from a man younger than 30 with alopecia areata. Some clones in this sample may be carry-over from other donors' samples. The source material was whole blood, sampled in connection with sensitization to the hapten diphenylcyclopropenone (DPC). The rearrangement links TRBV29-1 to TRBJ1-2; D uncertain. The CDR3: CSVLHLINYGYTF. The CDR3 region has the DNA TGCAGCGTCCTACACCTAATTAACTATGGCTACACCTTC.